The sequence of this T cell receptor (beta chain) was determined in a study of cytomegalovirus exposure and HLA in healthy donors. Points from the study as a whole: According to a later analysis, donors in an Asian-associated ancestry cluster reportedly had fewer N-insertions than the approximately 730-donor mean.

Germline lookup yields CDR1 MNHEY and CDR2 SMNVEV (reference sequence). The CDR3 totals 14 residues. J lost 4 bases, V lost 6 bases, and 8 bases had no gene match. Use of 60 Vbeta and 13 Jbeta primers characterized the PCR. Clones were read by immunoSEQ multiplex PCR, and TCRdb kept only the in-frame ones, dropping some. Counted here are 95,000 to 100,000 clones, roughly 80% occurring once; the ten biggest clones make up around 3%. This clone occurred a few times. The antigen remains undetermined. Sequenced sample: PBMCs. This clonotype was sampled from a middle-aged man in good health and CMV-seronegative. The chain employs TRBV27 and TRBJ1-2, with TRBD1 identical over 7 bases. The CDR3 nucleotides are TGTGCCAGCAGCGTGGACAACAGGGGCTATGGCTACACCTTC. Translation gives CASSVDNRGYGYTF.